This record looks at one T cell receptor (beta chain) sequence and its context. Assay: immunoSEQ multiplex PCR; the TCRdb copy retains only in-frame clones and omits some. Counted here are 150,000 to 200,000 clones, more than 75% occurring once; the ten biggest clones make up over 15%. The sample comes from a study of blood T cell repertoires in COVID-19. Per the germline V gene, CDR1 is MNHEY and CDR2 is SMNVEV (reference sequence). This CDR3 spans 15 amino acids. With V trimmed by 4 bases and J by 5 bases, 7 bases remained unmatched. Material: peripheral blood. The origin of this receptor is a person aged 65 to 79 with COVID-19, enrolled during active disease. The chain combines TRBV27 with TRBJ2-5; 10 positions agree with TRBD2. The CDR3 sequence: CASSWGAGGLETQYF. In DNA form, the CDR3 reads TGTGCCAGCAGTTGGGGAGCGGGGGGGCTGGAGACCCAGTACTTC.